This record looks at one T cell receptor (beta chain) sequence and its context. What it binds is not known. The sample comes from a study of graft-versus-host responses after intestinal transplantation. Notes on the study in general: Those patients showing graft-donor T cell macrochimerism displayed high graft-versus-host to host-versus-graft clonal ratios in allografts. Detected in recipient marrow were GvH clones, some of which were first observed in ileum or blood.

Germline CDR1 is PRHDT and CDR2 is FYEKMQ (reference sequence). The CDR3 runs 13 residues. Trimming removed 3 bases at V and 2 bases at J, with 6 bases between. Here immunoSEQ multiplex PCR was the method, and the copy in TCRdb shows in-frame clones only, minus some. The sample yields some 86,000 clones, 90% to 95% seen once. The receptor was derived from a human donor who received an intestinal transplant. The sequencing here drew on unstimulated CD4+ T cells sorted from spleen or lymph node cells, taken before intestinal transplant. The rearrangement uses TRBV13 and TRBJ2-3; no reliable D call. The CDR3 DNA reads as TGTGCCAGCAGCTTTAGAGTCACAGATACGCAGTATTTT. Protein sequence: CASSFRVTDTQYF.